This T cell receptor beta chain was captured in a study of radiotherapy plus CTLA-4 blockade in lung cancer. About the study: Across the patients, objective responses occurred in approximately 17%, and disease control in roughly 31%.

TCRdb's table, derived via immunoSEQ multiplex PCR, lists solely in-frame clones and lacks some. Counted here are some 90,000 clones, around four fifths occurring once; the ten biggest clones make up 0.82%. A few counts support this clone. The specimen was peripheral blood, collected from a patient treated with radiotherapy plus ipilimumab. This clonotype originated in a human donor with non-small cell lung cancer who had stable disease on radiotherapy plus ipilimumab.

The CDR3, as DNA: TGTGCCAGCACCTCGTCGAACTATGGCTACACCTTC. Translating it yields CASTSSNYGYTF. The rearrangement uses TRBV7-9 and TRBJ1-2; D uncertain. Germline V gene lookup returns CDR1 SEHNR and CDR2 FQNEAQ (reference sequence). Trimming stripped 7 bases from V and 2 bases from J, with 8 bases between. The CDR3 sequence is 12 residues long.